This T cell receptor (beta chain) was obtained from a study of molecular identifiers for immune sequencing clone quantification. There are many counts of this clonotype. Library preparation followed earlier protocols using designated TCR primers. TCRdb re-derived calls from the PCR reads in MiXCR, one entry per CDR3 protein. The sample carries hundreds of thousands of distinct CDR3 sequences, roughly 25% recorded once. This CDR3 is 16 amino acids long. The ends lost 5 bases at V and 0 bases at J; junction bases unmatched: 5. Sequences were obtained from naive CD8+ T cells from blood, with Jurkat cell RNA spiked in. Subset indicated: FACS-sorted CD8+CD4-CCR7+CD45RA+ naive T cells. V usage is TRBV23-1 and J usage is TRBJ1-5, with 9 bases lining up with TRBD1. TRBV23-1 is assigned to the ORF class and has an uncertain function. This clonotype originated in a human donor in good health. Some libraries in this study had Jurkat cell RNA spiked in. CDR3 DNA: TGCGCCAGCAGTTCCCGACAGGGGGTTAGCAATCAGCCCCAGCATTTT. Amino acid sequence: CASSSRQGVSNQPQHF.